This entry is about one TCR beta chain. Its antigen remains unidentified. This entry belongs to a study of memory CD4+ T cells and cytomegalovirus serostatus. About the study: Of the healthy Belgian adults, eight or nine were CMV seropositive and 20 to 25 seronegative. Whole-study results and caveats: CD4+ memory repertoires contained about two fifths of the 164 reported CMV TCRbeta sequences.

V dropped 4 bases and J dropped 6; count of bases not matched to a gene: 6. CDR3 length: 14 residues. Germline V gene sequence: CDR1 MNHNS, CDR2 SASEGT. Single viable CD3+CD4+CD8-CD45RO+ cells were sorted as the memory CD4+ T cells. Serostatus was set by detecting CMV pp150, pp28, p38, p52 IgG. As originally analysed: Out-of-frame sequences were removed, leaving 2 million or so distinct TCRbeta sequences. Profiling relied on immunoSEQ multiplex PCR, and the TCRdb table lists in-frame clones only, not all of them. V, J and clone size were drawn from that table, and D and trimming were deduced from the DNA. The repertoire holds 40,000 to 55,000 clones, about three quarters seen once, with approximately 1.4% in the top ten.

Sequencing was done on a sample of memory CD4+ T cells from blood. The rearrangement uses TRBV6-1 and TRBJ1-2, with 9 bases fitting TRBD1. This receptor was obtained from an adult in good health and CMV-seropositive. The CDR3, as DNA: TGTGCCAGCAGTGCCACAGGGGGCGCCCATGGCTACACCTTC. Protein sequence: CASSATGGAHGYTF.